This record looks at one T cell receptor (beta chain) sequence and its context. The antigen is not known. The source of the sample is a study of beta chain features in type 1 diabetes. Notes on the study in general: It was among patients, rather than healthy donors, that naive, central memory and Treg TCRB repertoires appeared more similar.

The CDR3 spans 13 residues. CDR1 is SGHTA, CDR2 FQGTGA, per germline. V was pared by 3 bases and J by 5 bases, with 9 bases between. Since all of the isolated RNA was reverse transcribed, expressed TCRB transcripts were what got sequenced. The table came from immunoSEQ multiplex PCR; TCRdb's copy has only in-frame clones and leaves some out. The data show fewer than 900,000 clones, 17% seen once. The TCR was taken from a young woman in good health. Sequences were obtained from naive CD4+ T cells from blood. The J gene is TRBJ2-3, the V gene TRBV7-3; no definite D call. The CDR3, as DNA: TGTGCCAGCAGCTTCACCGGTGGAGATACGCAGTATTTT. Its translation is CASSFTGGDTQYF.